This T cell receptor (beta chain) derives from a study of CD8 T cells in ankylosing spondylitis. Study-wide results and caveats: Matched ankylosing spondylitis synovial fluid reportedly showed significant enrichment of disease-linked clones.

Ten or more counts support this clonotype. No antigen is known for it. The CDR3 runs 16 residues. Trimming stripped 2 bases from V and 1 base from J, with 12 bases between. Quantitative 5'-RACE was performed with molecular barcodes, and it yielded the TCR beta libraries. One entry per CDR3 protein, called by TCRdb with MiXCR from the 5' RACE reads. The sample yields under 300,000 distinct CDR3 sequences, 10% to 13% seen once. The specimen was blood, either unsorted or a sorted T cell fraction (not recorded which). V and J are TRBV12-3 or TRBV12-4 and TRBJ2-1, with a weak D call TRBD2 (7 bases). The TCR comes from a male donor with ankylosing spondylitis or in good health (not recorded which). The CDR3 is CASSLRGGQSYNEQFF. In DNA, the CDR3 is TGTGCCAGCAGTTTAAGGGGGGGCCAGTCCTACAATGAGCAGTTCTTC.